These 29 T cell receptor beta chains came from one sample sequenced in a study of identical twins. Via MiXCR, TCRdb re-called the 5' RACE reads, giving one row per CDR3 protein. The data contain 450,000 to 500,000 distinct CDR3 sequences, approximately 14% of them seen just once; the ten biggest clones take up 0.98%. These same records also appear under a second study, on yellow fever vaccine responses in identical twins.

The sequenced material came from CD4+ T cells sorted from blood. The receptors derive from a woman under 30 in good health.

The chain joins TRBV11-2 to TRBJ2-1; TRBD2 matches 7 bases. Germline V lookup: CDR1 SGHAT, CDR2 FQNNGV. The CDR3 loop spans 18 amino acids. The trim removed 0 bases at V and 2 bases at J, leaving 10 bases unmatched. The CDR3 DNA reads TGTGCCAGCAGCTTAGATAGTACGGCTAGCGGAACCTACAATGAGCAGTTCTTC. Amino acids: CASSLDSTASGTYNEQFF.

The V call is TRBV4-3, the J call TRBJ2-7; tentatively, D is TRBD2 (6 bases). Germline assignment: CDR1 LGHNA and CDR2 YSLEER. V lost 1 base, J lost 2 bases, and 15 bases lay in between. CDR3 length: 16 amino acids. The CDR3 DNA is TGCGCCAGCAGCCAAGGTAGCGGCACCGCCGCCTACGAGCAGTACTTC. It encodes CASSQGSGTAAYEQYF.

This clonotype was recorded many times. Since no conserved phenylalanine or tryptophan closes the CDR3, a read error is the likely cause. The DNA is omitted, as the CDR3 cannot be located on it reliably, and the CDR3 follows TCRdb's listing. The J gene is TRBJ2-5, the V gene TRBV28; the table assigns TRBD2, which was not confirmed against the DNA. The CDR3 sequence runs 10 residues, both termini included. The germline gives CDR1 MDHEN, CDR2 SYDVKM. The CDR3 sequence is CASRTLAVLS.

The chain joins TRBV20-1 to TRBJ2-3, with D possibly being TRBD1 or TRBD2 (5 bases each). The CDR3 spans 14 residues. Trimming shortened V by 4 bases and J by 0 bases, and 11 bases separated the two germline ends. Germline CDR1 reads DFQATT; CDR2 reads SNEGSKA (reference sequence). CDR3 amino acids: CSANGGASTDTQYF. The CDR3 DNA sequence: TGCAGTGCTAATGGGGGAGCTAGCACAGATACGCAGTATTTT.

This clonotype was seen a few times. CDR3 nucleotide sequence: TGTGCCAGCAGCAAAGAAATGGAGAGACAAGACTCTGGAAACACCATATATTTT. Translation: CASSKEMERQDSGNTIYF. The chain links TRBV21-1 to TRBJ1-3. TRBV21-1 is given as a pseudogene. The CDR3 has 18 residues.

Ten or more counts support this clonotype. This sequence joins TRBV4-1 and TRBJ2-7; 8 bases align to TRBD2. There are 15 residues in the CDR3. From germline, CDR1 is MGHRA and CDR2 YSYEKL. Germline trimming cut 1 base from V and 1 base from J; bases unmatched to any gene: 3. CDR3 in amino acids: CASSQAGLVSYEQYF. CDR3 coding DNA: TGCGCCAGCAGCCAAGCGGGACTAGTTTCCTACGAGCAGTACTTC.

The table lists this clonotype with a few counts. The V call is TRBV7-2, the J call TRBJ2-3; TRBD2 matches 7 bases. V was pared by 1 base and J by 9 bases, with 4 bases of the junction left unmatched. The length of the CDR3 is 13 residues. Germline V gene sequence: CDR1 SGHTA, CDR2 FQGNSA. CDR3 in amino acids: CASSLEGAGTQYF. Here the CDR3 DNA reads TGTGCCAGCAGCTTAGAAGGAGCGGGGACGCAGTATTTT.

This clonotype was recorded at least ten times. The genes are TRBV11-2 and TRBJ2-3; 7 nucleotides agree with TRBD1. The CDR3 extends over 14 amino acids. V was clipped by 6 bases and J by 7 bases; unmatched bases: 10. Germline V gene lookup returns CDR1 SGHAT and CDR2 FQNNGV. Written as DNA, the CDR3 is TGTGCCAGCAGAGCCAACAGGGGTGTCAATACGCAGTATTTT. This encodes CASRANRGVNTQYF.

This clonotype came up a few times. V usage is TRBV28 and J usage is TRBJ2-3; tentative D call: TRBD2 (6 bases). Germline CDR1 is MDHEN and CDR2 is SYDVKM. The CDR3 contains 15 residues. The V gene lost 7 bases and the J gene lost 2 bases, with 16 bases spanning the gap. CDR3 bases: TGTGCCAGCATGTCGTACGCGGGGAACACAGATACGCAGTATTTT. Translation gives CASMSYAGNTDTQYF.

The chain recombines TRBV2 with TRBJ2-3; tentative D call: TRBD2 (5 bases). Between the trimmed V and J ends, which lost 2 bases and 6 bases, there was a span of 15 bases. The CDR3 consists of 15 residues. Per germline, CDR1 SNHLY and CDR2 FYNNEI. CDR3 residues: CASSERAAPGDTQYF. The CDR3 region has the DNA TGTGCCAGCAGTGAACGAGCCGCTCCGGGGGATACGCAGTATTTT.

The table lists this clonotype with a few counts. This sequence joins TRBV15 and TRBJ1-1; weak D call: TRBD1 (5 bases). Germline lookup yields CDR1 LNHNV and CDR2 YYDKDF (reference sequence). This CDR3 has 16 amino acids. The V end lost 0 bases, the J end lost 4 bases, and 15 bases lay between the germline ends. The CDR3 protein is CATSRDRQTGGTEAFF. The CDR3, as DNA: TGTGCCACCAGCAGAGATCGGCAAACCGGGGGCACTGAAGCTTTCTTT. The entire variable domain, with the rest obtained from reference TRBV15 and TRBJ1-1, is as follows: DAMVIQNPRYQVTQFGKPVTLSCSQTLNHNVMYWYQQKSSQAPKLLFHYYDKDFNNEADTPDNFQSRRPNTSFCFLDIRSPGLGDTAMYLCATSRDRQTGGTEAFFGQGTRLTVV.

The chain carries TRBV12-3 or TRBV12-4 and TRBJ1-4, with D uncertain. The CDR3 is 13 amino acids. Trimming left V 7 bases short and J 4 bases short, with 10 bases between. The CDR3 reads CASMGSHNEKLFF. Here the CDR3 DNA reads TGTGCCAGCATGGGCAGCCATAATGAAAAACTGTTTTTT.

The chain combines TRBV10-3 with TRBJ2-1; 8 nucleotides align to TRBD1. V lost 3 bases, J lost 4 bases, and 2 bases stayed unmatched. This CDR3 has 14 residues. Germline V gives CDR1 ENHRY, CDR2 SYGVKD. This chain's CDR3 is CAISEGTGYNEQFF. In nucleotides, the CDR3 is TGTGCCATCAGTGAAGGGACAGGTTACAATGAGCAGTTCTTC.

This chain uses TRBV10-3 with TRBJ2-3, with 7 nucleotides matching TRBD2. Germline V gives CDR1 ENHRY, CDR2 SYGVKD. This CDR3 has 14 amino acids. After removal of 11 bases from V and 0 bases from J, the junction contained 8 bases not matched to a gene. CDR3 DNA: TGTGCCGGGGATAGCGGGTCTAGCACAGATACGCAGTATTTT. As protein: CAGDSGSSTDTQYF.

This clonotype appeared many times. This CDR3 reads CSAGQGNEQYF. The CDR3 DNA sequence: TGCAGCGCAGGACAGGGCAACGAGCAGTACTTC. The chain joins TRBV29-1 to TRBJ2-7, with 8 bases that match TRBD1. Germline V gives CDR1 SQVTM, CDR2 ANQGSEA. There are 11 residues in the CDR3. V trimming: 7 bases; J trimming: 5 bases; junction bases outside the gene matches: 4.

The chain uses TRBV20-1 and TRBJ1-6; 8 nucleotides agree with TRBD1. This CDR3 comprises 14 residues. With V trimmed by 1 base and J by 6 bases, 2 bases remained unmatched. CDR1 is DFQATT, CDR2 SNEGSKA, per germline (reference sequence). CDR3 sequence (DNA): TGCAGTGCTAGAGCAGGGGGCGTTAATTCACCCCTCCACTTT. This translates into CSARAGGVNSPLHF.

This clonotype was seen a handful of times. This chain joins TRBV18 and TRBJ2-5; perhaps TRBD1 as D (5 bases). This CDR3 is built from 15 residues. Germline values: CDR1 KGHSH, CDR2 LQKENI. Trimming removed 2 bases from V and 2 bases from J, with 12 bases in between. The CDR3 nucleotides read TGTGCCAGCTCACCAAGACAGAATCCTCAAGAGACCCAGTACTTC. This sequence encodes CASSPRQNPQETQYF.

The CDR3 DNA reads as TGCGCCAGCATGGCGGGGGGCTTCCAAGAGACCCAGTACTTC. Translating gives CASMAGGFQETQYF. The chain carries TRBV10-2 and TRBJ2-5; 8 nucleotides agree with TRBD2. V was clipped by 7 bases and J by 1 base; unmatched bases: 5. Per the germline V gene, CDR1 is WSHSY and CDR2 is SAAADI. The CDR3 covers 14 residues.

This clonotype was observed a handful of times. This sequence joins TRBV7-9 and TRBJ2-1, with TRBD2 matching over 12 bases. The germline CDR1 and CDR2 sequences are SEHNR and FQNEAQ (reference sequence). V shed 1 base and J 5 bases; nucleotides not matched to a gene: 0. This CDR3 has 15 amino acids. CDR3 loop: CASSLGTSGNNEQFF. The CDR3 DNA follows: TGTGCCAGCAGCTTAGGGACTAGCGGGAACAATGAGCAGTTCTTC.

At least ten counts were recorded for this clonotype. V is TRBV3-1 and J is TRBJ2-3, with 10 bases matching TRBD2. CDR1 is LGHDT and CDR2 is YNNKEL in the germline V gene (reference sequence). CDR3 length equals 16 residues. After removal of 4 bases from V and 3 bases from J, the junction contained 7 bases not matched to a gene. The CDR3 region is CASSLTAGGPTDTQYF. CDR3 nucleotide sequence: TGTGCCAGCAGCCTAACAGCGGGGGGGCCGACAGATACGCAGTATTTT.

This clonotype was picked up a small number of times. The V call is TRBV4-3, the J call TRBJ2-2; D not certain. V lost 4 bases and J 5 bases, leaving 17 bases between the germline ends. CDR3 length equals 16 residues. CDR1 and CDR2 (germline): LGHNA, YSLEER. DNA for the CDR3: TGCGCCAGCAGCCTTAGCCTTATCGGTAGGACCGGGGAGCTGTTTTTT. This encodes CASSLSLIGRTGELFF.

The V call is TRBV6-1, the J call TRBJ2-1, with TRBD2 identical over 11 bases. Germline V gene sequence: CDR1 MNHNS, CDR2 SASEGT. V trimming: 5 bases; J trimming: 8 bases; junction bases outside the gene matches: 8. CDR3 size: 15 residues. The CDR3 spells CASSTTSGRFDEQFF. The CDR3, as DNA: TGTGCCAGCAGTACCACTAGCGGGAGATTCGATGAGCAGTTCTTC.

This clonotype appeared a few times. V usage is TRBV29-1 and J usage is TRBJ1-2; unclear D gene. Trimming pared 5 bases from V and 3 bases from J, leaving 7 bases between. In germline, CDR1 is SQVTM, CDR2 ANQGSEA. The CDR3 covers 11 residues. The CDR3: CSVRADYGYTF. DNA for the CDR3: TGCAGCGTTAGGGCAGACTATGGCTACACCTTC.

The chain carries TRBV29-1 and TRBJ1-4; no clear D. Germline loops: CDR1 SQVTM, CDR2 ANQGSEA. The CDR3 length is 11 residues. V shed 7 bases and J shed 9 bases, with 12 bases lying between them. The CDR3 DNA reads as TGCAGCGCACCCCAGAACCAAAAACTGTTTTTT. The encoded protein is CSAPQNQKLFF.

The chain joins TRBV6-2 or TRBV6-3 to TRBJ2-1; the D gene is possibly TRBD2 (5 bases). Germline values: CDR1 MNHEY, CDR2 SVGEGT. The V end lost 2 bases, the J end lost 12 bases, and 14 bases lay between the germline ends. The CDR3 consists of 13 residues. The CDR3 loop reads CASSYGGLAGQFF. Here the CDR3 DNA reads TGTGCCAGCAGTTACGGCGGACTTGCTGGGCAGTTCTTC.

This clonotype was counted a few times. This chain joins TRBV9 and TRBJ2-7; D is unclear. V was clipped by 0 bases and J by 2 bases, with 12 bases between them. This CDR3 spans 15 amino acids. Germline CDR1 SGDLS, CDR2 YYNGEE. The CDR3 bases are TGTGCCAGCAGCGTAGAGGCAGGTTCCACCTACGAGCAGTACTTC. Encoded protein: CASSVEAGSTYEQYF.

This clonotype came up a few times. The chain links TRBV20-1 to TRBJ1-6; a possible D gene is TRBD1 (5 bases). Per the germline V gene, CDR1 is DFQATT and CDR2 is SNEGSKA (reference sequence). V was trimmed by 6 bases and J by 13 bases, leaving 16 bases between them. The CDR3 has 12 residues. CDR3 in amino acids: CSATGGERPLHF. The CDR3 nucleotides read TGCAGTGCCACCGGGGGGGAGAGGCCCCTCCACTTT.

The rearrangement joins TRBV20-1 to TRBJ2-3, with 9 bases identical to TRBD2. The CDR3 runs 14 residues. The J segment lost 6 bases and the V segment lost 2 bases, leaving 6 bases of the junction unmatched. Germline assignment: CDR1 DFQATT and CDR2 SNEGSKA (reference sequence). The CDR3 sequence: CSARLGLAPDTQYF. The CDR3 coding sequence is TGCAGTGCTAGATTGGGACTAGCACCCGATACGCAGTATTTT.

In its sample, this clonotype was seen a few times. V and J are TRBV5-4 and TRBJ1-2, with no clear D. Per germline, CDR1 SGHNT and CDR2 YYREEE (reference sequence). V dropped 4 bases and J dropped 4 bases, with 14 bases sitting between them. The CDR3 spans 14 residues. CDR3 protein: CASSNRTSPYGYTF. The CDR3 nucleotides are TGTGCCAGCAGCAACAGAACGAGTCCCTATGGCTACACCTTC.